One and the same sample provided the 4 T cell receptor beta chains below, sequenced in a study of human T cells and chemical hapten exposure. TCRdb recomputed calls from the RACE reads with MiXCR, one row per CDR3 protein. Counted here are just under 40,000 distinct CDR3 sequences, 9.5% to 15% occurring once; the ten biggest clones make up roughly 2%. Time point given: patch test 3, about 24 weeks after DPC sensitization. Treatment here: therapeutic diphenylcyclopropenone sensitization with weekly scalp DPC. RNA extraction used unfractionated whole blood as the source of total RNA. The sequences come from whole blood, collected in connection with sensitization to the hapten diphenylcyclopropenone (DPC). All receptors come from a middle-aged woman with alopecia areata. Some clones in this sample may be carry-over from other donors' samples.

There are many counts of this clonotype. CDR3 protein: CASSIYSGQGVQYF. The CDR3 bases are TGTGCCAGCAGCATCTACTCGGGACAGGGGGTGCAGTACTTC. J is TRBJ2-7 and V is TRBV9, with 11 bases matching TRBD1. V dropped 4 bases and J dropped 9; count of bases not matched to a gene: 9. The CDR3 is made up of 14 amino acids. The V gene's germline CDR1 is SGDLS and CDR2 YYNGEE.

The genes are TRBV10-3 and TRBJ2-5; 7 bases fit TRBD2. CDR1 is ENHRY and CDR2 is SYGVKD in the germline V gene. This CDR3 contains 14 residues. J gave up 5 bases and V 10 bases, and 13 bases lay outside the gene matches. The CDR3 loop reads CATSIAGGFETQYF. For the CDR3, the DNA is TGTGCCACCTCAATTGCCGGGGGGTTCGAGACCCAGTACTTC.

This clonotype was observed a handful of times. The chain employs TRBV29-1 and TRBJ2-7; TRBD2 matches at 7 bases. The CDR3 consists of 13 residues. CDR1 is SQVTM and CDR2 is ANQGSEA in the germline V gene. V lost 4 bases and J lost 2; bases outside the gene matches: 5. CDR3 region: CSVVAGTPYEQYF. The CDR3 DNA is TGCAGCGTTGTAGCGGGTACGCCCTACGAGCAGTACTTC.

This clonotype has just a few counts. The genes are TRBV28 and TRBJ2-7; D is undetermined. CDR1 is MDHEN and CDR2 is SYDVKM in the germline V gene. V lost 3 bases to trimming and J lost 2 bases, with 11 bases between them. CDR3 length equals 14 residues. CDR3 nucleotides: TGTGCCAGCAGTTTGTCCCAATTCACCTACGAGCAGTACTTC. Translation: CASSLSQFTYEQYF. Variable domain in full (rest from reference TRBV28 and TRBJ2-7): DVKVTQSSRYLVKRTGEKVFLECVQDMDHENMFWYRQDPGLGLRLIYFSYDVKMKEKGDIPEGYSVSREKKERFSLILESASTNQTSMYLCASSLSQFTYEQYFGPGTRLTVT.